The clone carrying this T cell receptor beta chain has a handful of counts. Antigen: not known. The data were taken from a study of radiotherapy plus CTLA-4 blockade in lung cancer. Overall study results and limits: Radiotherapy was combined with ipilimumab, and tumor-derived TCR clones then expanded in blood.

Clones were sequenced by immunoSEQ multiplex PCR, and TCRdb holds only the in-frame ones, with some missing. This table holds more than 40,000 clones, less than 75% found once. The CDR3 spans 17 residues. Germline CDR1 is MNHEY and CDR2 is SMNVEV (reference sequence). V gave up 10 bases and J gave up 0 bases, with 24 bases separating them. The sequence derives from a human donor with non-small cell lung cancer who had a partial response to radiotherapy plus ipilimumab. The source was peripheral blood, collected from a patient treated with radiotherapy plus ipilimumab. This sequence joins TRBV27 and TRBJ1-2; a weak D match, TRBD1 (5 bases). CDR3 in amino acids: CATLRGAANRTNYGYTF. The DNA for the CDR3 is TGTGCCACCCTTCGCGGGGCAGCCAATCGAACTAACTATGGCTACACCTTC.